These 20 T cell receptor beta chains were sequenced from one sample in a study of control samples from healthy donors and cancer patients. Sequenced by immunoSEQ multiplex PCR; TCRdb stores in-frame clones only, minus some. This table has roughly 100,000 clones, around 88% appearing once. Material: PBMCs. The receptors derive from a man aged 55 to 70 with lung cancer.

This clone was seen just once. This chain joins TRBV11-3 and TRBJ2-7; D tentatively reads TRBD1 or TRBD2 (5 bases each). In germline, CDR1 is SGHNT, CDR2 YENEEA. Trimming took off 3 bases at V and 6 bases at J, with 15 bases between the two ends. There are 14 residues in the CDR3. CDR3 DNA sequence: TGTGCCAGCAGCTTGTCGGGGCCTACGGCCGAGCAGTACGTC. Protein product: CASSLSGPTAEQYV.

The chain is built from TRBV5-1 and TRBJ2-2; 10 bases are shared with TRBD2. The CDR3 totals 16 residues. Germline V lookup: CDR1 SGHRS, CDR2 YFSETQ. The ends lost 0 bases at V and 6 bases at J; junction bases unmatched: 5. The CDR3 coding sequence is TGCGCCAGCAGCTTGGAGGTAGCGGGGGGCCCCGGGGAGCTGTTTTTT. It codes for CASSLEVAGGPGELFF.

V gene TRBV30 combines with J gene TRBJ1-5, with TRBD1 matching over 7 bases. The trim removed 4 bases at V and 0 bases at J, leaving 3 bases unmatched. The CDR3 has 14 amino acids. Germline CDR1 is GTSNPN and CDR2 is SVGIG (reference sequence). In DNA form, the CDR3 reads TGTGCCTGGAAGACAGGGAGTAGCAATCAGCCCCAGCATTTT. Its protein product is CAWKTGSSNQPQHF. Drawing the rest from reference TRBV30 and TRBJ1-5, the complete variable domain is SQTIHQWPATLVQPVGSPLSLECTVEGTSNPNLYWYRQAAGRGLQLLFYSVGIGQISSEVPQNLSASRPQDRQFILSSKKLLLSDSGFYLCAWKTGSSNQPQHFGDGTRLSIL.

V and J are TRBV6-5 and TRBJ2-1; either TRBD1 or TRBD2 may fit D (6 bases each). This CDR3 is 15 amino acids long. With 0 bases removed from V and 7 bases from J, the gap between germline ends came to 13 bases. Looked up from germline, CDR1 is MNHEY and CDR2 is SVGAGI. The CDR3 DNA is TGTGCCAGCAGTTACTCTACGGGGGCCTTGAATGAGCAGTTCTTC. It translates to CASSYSTGALNEQFF.

This chain uses TRBV7-9 with TRBJ2-7; 8 bases agree with TRBD1. Per the germline V gene, CDR1 is SEHNR and CDR2 is FQNEAQ (reference sequence). The V and J ends lost 5 bases and 5 bases, in that order; junction bases with no gene match: 2. CDR3 length: 12 residues. CDR3 in amino acids: CASSQTGDEQYV. The CDR3 coding sequence is TGTGCCAGCAGCCAGACAGGGGACGAGCAGTACGTC.

This rearrangement joins TRBV7-2 to TRBJ1-2, with 7 positions matching TRBD1. With V trimmed by 7 bases and J by 2 bases, 7 bases remained unmatched. The CDR3 has 14 residues. Per germline, CDR1 SGHTA and CDR2 FQGNSA. As DNA, the CDR3 is TGTGCCAGCATCCTCTCGACAGGGAACTATGGCTACACCTTC. This gives the protein CASILSTGNYGYTF.

The chain is built from TRBV30 and TRBJ2-3; D might be TRBD1 or TRBD2, each matching 6 bases. Trimming stripped 0 bases from V and 3 bases from J, with 16 bases between. The CDR3 is made up of 16 amino acids. The germline V gene encodes CDR1 GTSNPN and CDR2 SVGIG (reference sequence). The CDR3 DNA sequence: TGTGCCTGGAGTGTAGGTATGGGGGGCAGGACAGATACGCAGTATTTT. It encodes CAWSVGMGGRTDTQYF.

The CDR3 bases are TGCGCCAGCAGCTTCGCCGGGACGGGCACCGGGGAGCTGTTTTTT. The encoded protein is CASSFAGTGTGELFF. This chain connects TRBV5-1 to TRBJ2-2; TRBD1 or TRBD2 may be the D gene (5 bases each). This CDR3 has 15 amino acids. V lost 2 bases, J lost 4 bases, and 12 bases lay in between. CDR1 and CDR2 from the germline V gene are SGHRS and YFSETQ.

The chain recombines TRBV6-5 with TRBJ1-3, with no clear D. The CDR3 totals 14 residues. Germline V gene data show CDR1 as MNHEY and CDR2 as SVGAGI. Between the trimmed V and J ends, which lost 6 bases and 0 bases, there was a span of 9 bases. The CDR3 sequence is CASSPGSSGNTIYF. CDR3 bases: TGTGCCAGCAGCCCGGGGAGCTCTGGAAACACCATATATTTT.

The V call is TRBV12-3 or TRBV12-4, the J call TRBJ2-5; D may be TRBD2 (6 bases). The CDR3 loop spans 13 amino acids. V was cut by 4 bases and J by 6 bases, with 12 bases left in between. CDR3 amino acids: CASSSAGGKTQYF. The CDR3 DNA reads TGTGCCAGCAGTTCAGCGGGTGGGAAGACCCAGTACTTC.

The CDR3 here is CASSSQGGPYNEQFF. The CDR3 DNA sequence: TGTGCCAGCAGCTCACAGGGTGGGCCCTACAATGAGCAGTTCTTC. V is TRBV5-4 and J is TRBJ2-1; tentatively, D is TRBD1 (6 bases). The CDR3 totals 15 residues. The V end was cut by 3 bases, the J end by 2 bases, with 12 bases between. The germline V gene encodes CDR1 SGHNT and CDR2 YYREEE (reference sequence). Combining the CDR3 with reference TRBV5-4 and TRBJ2-1 gives the whole variable domain ETGVTQSPTHLIKTRGQQVTLRCSSQSGHNTVSWYQQALGQGPQFIFQYYREEENGRGNFPPRFSGLQFPNYSSELNVNALELDDSALYLCASSSQGGPYNEQFFGPGTRLTVL.

Notes on this clone: A read error may produce the germline difference seen at one junction end. Different DNA sequences within this sample yield the same CDR3. The rearrangement uses TRBV11-1 and TRBJ1-1, with a tentative D call TRBD1 (6 bases). Germline V gene lookup returns CDR1 SGHAT and CDR2 FQDESV (reference sequence). The CDR3 extends over 16 amino acids. The CDR3 protein is CASSFGGLTVDTEAFF. The DNA for the CDR3 is TGTGCCAGCAGCTTCGGGGGGCTGACAGTGGACACTGAAGCCTTCTTT.

This clone was recorded many times. The chain joins TRBV5-5 to TRBJ2-5; either TRBD1 or TRBD2 may supply D (6 bases each). Germline CDR1 SGHKS, CDR2 YYEKEE (reference sequence). The CDR3 consists of 15 residues. V was pared by 3 bases and J by 1 base, with 13 bases between. The CDR3 loop is CASSSGRGLQETQYF. The CDR3, as DNA: TGTGCCAGCAGCTCAGGACGGGGGCTCCAAGAGACCCAGTACTTC.

The V call is TRBV18, the J call TRBJ1-4; D not certain. This CDR3 spans 14 amino acids. Trimming removed 3 bases at V and 8 bases at J, with 13 bases between. Germline assignment: CDR1 KGHSH and CDR2 LQKENI. CDR3 DNA sequence: TGTGCCAGCTCACCGGCCGGAGGAAGAGAAAAACTGTTTTTT. Amino acid sequence: CASSPAGGREKLFF. The whole variable domain, filled in from reference TRBV18 and TRBJ1-4, reads NAGVMQNPRHLVRRRGQEARLRCSPMKGHSHVYWYRQLPEEGLKFMVYLQKENIIDESGMPKERFSAEFPKEGPSILRIQQVVRGDSAAYFCASSPAGGREKLFFGSGTQLSVL.

The count of this clone is one. The chain is built from TRBV7-8 and TRBJ2-3, with TRBD2 as a possible D gene (7 bases). Trimming cost V 2 bases and J 2 bases, with 11 bases left between them. Germline CDR1 reads SGHVS; CDR2 reads FQNEAQ. The CDR3 extends over 15 amino acids. The CDR3 DNA reads TGTGCCAGCAGCTTAAGGCGGGGGCCCACAGATACGCAGTATTTT. It is translated as CASSLRRGPTDTQYF.

With respect to this clone: Other DNA variants within this sample encode the same CDR3. The V and J genes are TRBV15 and TRBJ2-1; possibly TRBD2 for D (6 bases). The germline V gene has CDR1 LNHNV and CDR2 YYDKDF (reference sequence). The CDR3 loop spans 14 amino acids. Between the trimmed V and J ends, which lost 3 bases and 0 bases, there was a span of 6 bases. CDR3 bases: TGTGCCACCAGCAGGGGGGGCTCCTACAATGAGCAGTTCTTC. Encoded protein: CATSRGGSYNEQFF.

The chain uses TRBV5-6 and TRBJ1-1; D ambiguous. The germline V gene encodes CDR1 SGHDT and CDR2 YYEEEE. V lost 0 bases, J lost 4 bases, and 4 bases lay in between. The CDR3 has 12 amino acids. The CDR3 sequence is CASSLASTEAFF. The CDR3 DNA sequence: TGTGCCAGCAGCTTGGCTTCCACTGAAGCTTTCTTT.

This chain joins TRBV5-5 and TRBJ2-1, with 10 bases fitting TRBD1. The J segment lost 4 bases and the V segment lost 1 base, leaving 5 bases of the junction unmatched. The CDR3 is made up of 16 amino acids. Per germline, CDR1 SGHKS and CDR2 YYEKEE (reference sequence). CDR3: CASSLSGTGAYNEQFF. The CDR3 DNA reads as TGTGCCAGCAGCTTGAGCGGGACAGGGGCATACAATGAGCAGTTCTTC.

This clone showed up just a few times. The V and J genes are TRBV7-3 and TRBJ2-2; no clear D. V lost 0 bases and J lost 2, with 7 bases in between. Per the germline V gene, CDR1 is SGHTA and CDR2 is FQGTGA. The CDR3 extends over 15 amino acids. CDR3 nucleotide sequence: TGTGCCAGCAGCTTAACTCCGGTTAACACCGGGGAGCTGTTTTTT. It translates to CASSLTPVNTGELFF.

CDR3 amino acids: CASSPRQGGVTGELFF. The CDR3 DNA reads TGTGCCAGCAGCCCCCGACAGGGCGGTGTCACCGGGGAGCTGTTTTTT. The chain links TRBV7-3 to TRBJ2-2, with TRBD1 identical over 7 bases. V shed 5 bases and J 4 bases; nucleotides not matched to a gene: 10. CDR3 length: 16 residues. Looked up from germline, CDR1 is SGHTA and CDR2 is FQGTGA.